The 21 T cell receptor beta chains given below trace back to one sample, sequenced in a study of blood T cell repertoires in COVID-19. Method: immunoSEQ multiplex PCR; TCRdb's copy keeps in-frame clones and lacks some. The data hold tens of thousands of clones, with less than 85% observed a single time. The sequenced sample consisted of peripheral blood. The receptors were sampled from a man older than 75 with active COVID-19.

J is TRBJ2-1 and V is TRBV29-1; 7 nucleotides line up with TRBD2. Germline values: CDR1 SQVTM, CDR2 ANQGSEA. CDR3 size: 14 residues. V was clipped by 7 bases and J by 9 bases; unmatched bases: 15. The CDR3 reads CSARPGLPGSEQFF. In DNA form, the CDR3 reads TGCAGCGCTCGGCCGGGACTACCCGGGAGTGAGCAGTTCTTC.

In regard to this clone: Germline is not matched at one junction end, which may reflect a read error. The chain combines TRBV10-2 with TRBJ2-4, with 11 bases aligning to TRBD1. Germline-derived CDR1 and CDR2 are WSHSY and SAAADI. The CDR3 consists of 14 residues. CDR3 nucleotides: TGCGCCAGCAGTGAGGCCGGGGACAGGGGGGTTGTCGACTTC. This translates into CASSEAGDRGVVDF.

This clone has more than one count but fewer than ten. The DNA for the CDR3 is TGCGCCAGCAAAGCACCCTGGGGGGACGAGACCCAGTACTTC. Translation: CASKAPWGDETQYF. The chain uses TRBV10-2 and TRBJ2-5; TRBD2 is a possible D gene (6 bases). In germline, CDR1 is WSHSY, CDR2 SAAADI. Trimming removed 7 bases from V and 5 bases from J, with 17 bases in between. This CDR3 has 14 residues.

The rearrangement links TRBV6-2 or TRBV6-3 to TRBJ1-5; 7 bases line up with TRBD1. Germline lookup yields CDR1 MNHEY and CDR2 SVGEGT. CDR3 length: 14 amino acids. V trimming: 5 bases; J trimming: 3 bases; junction bases outside the gene matches: 4. The CDR3 DNA is TGTGCCAGCAGTGGAGGGACAGTCAATCAGCCCCAGCATTTT. It specifies CASSGGTVNQPQHF.

This chain connects TRBV3-1 (or the pseudogene TRBV3-2) to TRBJ1-2; possible D gene TRBD1, 5 bases. With 7 bases removed from V and 0 bases from J, the gap between germline ends came to 12 bases. The CDR3 length is 14 residues. Germline CDR1 LGHDT, CDR2 YNNKEL (reference sequence). CDR3 sequence reads: CASTLGASNYGYTF. CDR3 sequence (DNA): TGTGCCAGCACCCTAGGGGCTTCTAACTATGGCTACACCTTC.

The chain has TRBV5-1 and TRBJ2-7; 7 bases fit TRBD2. Looked up from germline, CDR1 is SGHRS and CDR2 is YFSETQ. The V and J ends lost 0 bases and 0 bases, in that order; junction bases with no gene match: 3. The CDR3 contains 15 residues. DNA of the CDR3: TGCGCCAGCAGCTTGGCCGGGAGGAGCTCCTACGAGCAGTACTTC. It is translated as CASSLAGRSSYEQYF. Drawing the rest from reference TRBV5-1 and TRBJ2-7, the complete variable domain is KAGVTQTPRYLIKTRGQQVTLSCSPISGHRSVSWYQQTPGQGLQFLFEYFSETQRNKGNFPGRFSGRQFSNSRSEMNVSTLELGDSALYLCASSLAGRSSYEQYFGPGTRLTVT.

This clone was detected once. V and J are TRBV5-4 and TRBJ1-1; TRBD1 agrees at 7 bases. Trimming cost V 4 bases and J 3 bases; bases outside gene matches: 15. Germline V gene lookup returns CDR1 SGHNT and CDR2 YYREEE (reference sequence). CDR3 length equals 17 residues. In DNA, the CDR3 is TGTGCCAGCAGCAGGGGACAGTCGGCCCTCCGTGACACTGAAGCTTTCTTT. Amino acids: CASSRGQSALRDTEAFF.

The chain has TRBV24-1 and TRBJ2-2, with TRBD1 identical over 12 bases. The germline CDR1 and CDR2 sequences are KGHDR and SFDVKD. V was clipped by 3 bases and J by 7 bases; unmatched bases: 5. The CDR3 spans 16 residues. Here the CDR3 DNA reads TGTGCCACCAGTGATCCGGGACAGGGGGCAAGCGGGGAGCTGTTTTTT. It specifies CATSDPGQGASGELFF.

V and J are TRBV5-6 and TRBJ1-1, with 7 bases fitting TRBD1. The CDR3 loop spans 15 amino acids. V lost 0 bases and J lost 6; bases outside the gene matches: 8. Looked up from germline, CDR1 is SGHDT and CDR2 is YYEEEE. The CDR3 region has the DNA TGTGCCAGCAGCTTGGGTTACACGCAGGGGGCTGAAGCTTTCTTT. Amino acids: CASSLGYTQGAEAFF.

The rearrangement links TRBV6-5 to TRBJ1-1; D is possibly TRBD1 (6 bases). This CDR3 spans 16 amino acids. Germline CDR1 reads MNHEY; CDR2 reads SVGAGI. Trimming cost V 0 bases and J 0 bases, with 11 bases left between them. This CDR3 is CASSYSKGHLNTEAFF. The CDR3 DNA is TGTGCCAGCAGTTACTCTAAGGGACACCTGAACACTGAAGCTTTCTTT.

The chain links TRBV28 to TRBJ1-2; possibly TRBD1 for D (6 bases). This CDR3 is built from 16 residues. V shed 4 bases and J shed 8 bases, with 23 bases lying between them. Germline CDR1 MDHEN, CDR2 SYDVKM. CDR3 region: CASSSSLGTPPGGYTF. The CDR3 region has the DNA TGTGCCAGCAGTTCCTCGCTCGGGACACCACCGGGAGGCTACACCTTC.

The chain recombines TRBV5-1 with TRBJ1-4; 7 nucleotides align to TRBD1. CDR3 length equals 13 residues. Per the germline V gene, CDR1 is SGHRS and CDR2 is YFSETQ. V was pared by 5 bases and J by 8 bases, with 6 bases of the junction left unmatched. CDR3 loop: CASRRTGGEKLFF. In DNA form, the CDR3 reads TGCGCCAGCAGACGGACAGGCGGGGAAAAACTGTTTTTT.

The J gene is TRBJ2-1, the V gene TRBV15, with 11 bases that match TRBD2. V gave up 4 bases and J gave up 8 bases; unmatched junction bases: 4. Germline lookup yields CDR1 LNHNV and CDR2 YYDKDF (reference sequence). This CDR3 has 14 amino acids. The CDR3 sequence: CATSTGLAGYEQFF. The CDR3 DNA follows: TGTGCCACCAGCACCGGACTAGCGGGCTATGAGCAGTTCTTC.

Notes on this clone: One end of the junction fails to match germline, which may point to a read error. V is TRBV3-1 (or the pseudogene TRBV3-2) and J is TRBJ2-3, with TRBD1 matching over 7 bases. The V gene's germline CDR1 is LGHDT and CDR2 YNNKEL (reference sequence). The CDR3 has 12 residues. The CDR3 coding sequence is TGTGCCAGCAGCCAAGGGGACAGCCACTTACTGTTT. The encoded protein is CASSQGDSHLLF.

This chain uses TRBV5-8 with TRBJ1-1, with 7 nucleotides matching TRBD1. The CDR3 sequence is 14 residues long. The V gene end was trimmed by 0 bases and the J gene end by 5 bases; junction bases not matched to a gene: 4. From germline, CDR1 is SGHTS and CDR2 YDEGEE. DNA of the CDR3: TGTGCCAGCAGCTTGGGAGGGGGCGGAACTGAAGCTTTCTTT. Translating gives CASSLGGGGTEAFF.

The V gene is TRBV6-1, the J gene TRBJ1-1; tentative D call: TRBD1 (6 bases). From germline, CDR1 is MNHNS and CDR2 SASEGT. The V and J ends lost 0 bases and 11 bases respectively, with 13 bases between them. The CDR3 has 13 residues. The DNA for the CDR3 is TGTGCCAGCAGTGAAGCTGGACAGTGGGGGGCTTTCTTT. It is translated as CASSEAGQWGAFF.

The chain joins TRBV7-2 to TRBJ1-2; 7 bases are shared with TRBD1. Per the germline V gene, CDR1 is SGHTA and CDR2 is FQGNSA. CDR3 size: 15 residues. Trimming at V came to 6 bases and at J to 4 bases, leaving 11 bases not matched to a gene. The CDR3: CASSTKTGHGYGYTF. DNA for the CDR3: TGTGCCAGCAGTACCAAGACAGGGCATGGCTATGGCTACACCTTC.

This clone was seen just once. The chain has TRBV4-2 and TRBJ1-3; TRBD1 aligns across 7 bases. The ends lost 3 bases at V and 0 bases at J; junction bases unmatched: 5. Germline V lookup: CDR1 LGHNA, CDR2 YNFKEQ. This CDR3 has 16 amino acids. As DNA, the CDR3 is TGTGCCAGCAGCCAGACAGGGCTGCTCTCTGGAAACACCATATATTTT. This translates into CASSQTGLLSGNTIYF.

The V gene is TRBV5-4, the J gene TRBJ2-7, with D perhaps TRBD1 (5 bases). This CDR3 comprises 15 residues. V dropped 3 bases and J dropped 0 bases, with 13 bases sitting between them. Germline CDR1 reads SGHNT; CDR2 reads YYREEE (reference sequence). CDR3 bases: TGTGCCAGCAGCTCACAGGAATATAGCTCCTACGAGCAGTACTTC. Amino acid sequence: CASSSQEYSSYEQYF.

V is TRBV3-1 (or the pseudogene TRBV3-2) and J is TRBJ2-1, with 12 bases identical to TRBD2. This CDR3 spans 15 amino acids. Germline lookup yields CDR1 LGHDT and CDR2 YNNKEL (reference sequence). The trim removed 3 bases at V and 9 bases at J, leaving 6 bases unmatched. CDR3 in DNA: TGTGCCAGCAGCCAGACTAGCGGGAGATTGGGTGAGCAGTTCTTC. This encodes CASSQTSGRLGEQFF.

The rearrangement links TRBV18 to TRBJ2-3; 10 positions agree with TRBD1. The germline gives CDR1 KGHSH, CDR2 LQKENI. The CDR3 runs to 16 residues. With 4 bases clipped from V and 4 bases from J, the junction kept 8 bases outside the gene matches. CDR3 sequence reads: CASSQARDRGADTQYF. For the CDR3, the DNA is TGTGCCAGCTCACAGGCACGGGACAGGGGTGCAGATACGCAGTATTTT. Combining the CDR3 with reference TRBV18 and TRBJ2-3 gives the whole variable domain NAGVMQNPRHLVRRRGQEARLRCSPMKGHSHVYWYRQLPEEGLKFMVYLQKENIIDESGMPKERFSAEFPKEGPSILRIQQVVRGDSAAYFCASSQARDRGADTQYFGPGTRLTVL.